This T cell receptor beta chain was identified during a study of beta chain features in type 1 diabetes. The sequenced template was cDNA made from the entire isolated RNA. Assay: immunoSEQ multiplex PCR; the TCRdb copy retains only in-frame clones and omits some. The sample holds fewer than 900,000 clones, under 20% seen once. Study-wide points: For patients and controls alike, PCR might favor shorter templates to the same degree. The study found fewer insertions and more deletions at VDJ junctions in type 1 diabetes patients. Resolution of whether HLA type affects TCRB rearrangement was not achieved here.

Of note for this clone: Its antigen is not identified.

There are 12 residues in the CDR3. The germline V gene has CDR1 SQVTM and CDR2 ANQGSEA. Trimming took 4 bases from V and 4 from J, leaving 10 bases between them. This sequence originates from a woman younger than 30 in good health. The sequenced sample consisted of naive CD4+ T cells from blood. The chain employs TRBV29-1 and TRBJ1-2; TRBD1 might be the D (6 bases). The DNA of the CDR3 is TGCAGCGTTGGGGAGACAGGCTATGGCTACACCTTC. This sequence encodes CSVGETGYGYTF.